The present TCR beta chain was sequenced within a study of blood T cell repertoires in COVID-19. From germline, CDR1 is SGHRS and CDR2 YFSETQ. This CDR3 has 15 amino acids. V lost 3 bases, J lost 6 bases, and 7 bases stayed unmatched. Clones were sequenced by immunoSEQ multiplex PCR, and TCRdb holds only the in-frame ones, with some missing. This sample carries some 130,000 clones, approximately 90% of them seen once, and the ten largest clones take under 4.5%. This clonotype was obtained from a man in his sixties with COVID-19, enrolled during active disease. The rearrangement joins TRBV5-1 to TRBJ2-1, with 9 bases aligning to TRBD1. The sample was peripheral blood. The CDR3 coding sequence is TGCGCCAGCAGCTCGTACAGGGGGCGCATCAATGAGCAGTTCTTC. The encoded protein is CASSSYRGRINEQFF.